This TCR beta chain was identified during a study of a mutant IDH1 vaccine in newly diagnosed glioma. TCRdb's table, derived via immunoSEQ multiplex PCR, lists solely in-frame clones and lacks some. The profile covers tens of thousands of clones, with 75% to 95% appearing a single time and roughly 0.6% taken by the ten largest. This CDR3 contains 16 residues. Germline CDR1 MGHRA, CDR2 YSYEKL. The ends lost 1 base at V and 4 bases at J; junction bases unmatched: 5. Only a few counts were recorded for this clone. No antigen is known for it. Stated time point: week 5, during vaccination. What each vaccine dose contained was 300 ug of mutant IDH1 20-mer peptide, accompanied by topical imiquimod.

Source: PBMCs, taken from a glioma patient whose treatment included an IDH1 peptide vaccine. The receptor's source is a woman in her forties or fifties with glioma. The genes are TRBV4-1 and TRBJ2-5; 11 bases fit TRBD2. The CDR3 nucleotides are TGCGCCAGCAGCCAAGTAGGAGGGACTAGCGGAGAGACCCAGTACTTC. It translates to CASSQVGGTSGETQYF.